Sequencing of this TCR beta chain was carried out in a study of CD8 T cells in ankylosing spondylitis. Study-level results: Peripheral blood held disease-linked clones only at relatively low frequency, and these were CD8+.

About this clonotype: Its antigen is as yet unknown.

TCRdb re-called the 5' RACE reads through MiXCR, storing one row per CDR3 protein. Counted here are some 350,000 distinct CDR3 sequences, about 14% occurring once; the ten biggest clones make up about 1%. The germline V gene has CDR1 SNHLY and CDR2 FYNNEI. V shed 7 bases and J 4 bases; nucleotides not matched to a gene: 16. This CDR3 comprises 18 residues. The clonotype was recovered from a male donor with ankylosing spondylitis or in good health (not recorded which). Sequenced sample: blood, either unsorted or a sorted T cell fraction (not recorded which). The chain is built from TRBV2 and TRBJ2-1; 10 bases map to TRBD1. The CDR3 loop reads CASIPPHNRDRGYNEQFF. For the CDR3, the DNA is TGTGCCAGCATCCCTCCTCATAATCGGGACAGGGGATACAATGAGCAGTTCTTC.